These T cell receptor beta chains were read from a single sample in a study of blood T cells in healthy people across ages. TCRdb re-derived calls from the 5' RACE reads in MiXCR, one entry per CDR3 protein. This sample has about 800,000 distinct CDR3 sequences, with roughly 25% found just once. The sample was also reused in another study, on T cells of mothers and their children.

Sample: blood. The receptors were sampled from a boy aged 5 to 17 in good health. Each CDR3 is given with its conserved first and last residue. Fields, in order: J gene, V gene, clone size, D gene, CDR3 protein, CDR3 DNA. D genes are given only for firm matches. Size is omitted from some rows. Given values are once, few, many or a class for expanded clones.

TRBJ2-1,TRBV7-9,.,TRBD2,CASSLTSDNEQFF,TGTGCCAGCAGCCTGACTAGCGACAATGAGCAGTTCTTC
TRBJ1-1,TRBV9,.,.,CASSVGVGLLNTEAFF,TGTGCCAGCAGCGTAGGTGTGGGGCTTCTGAACACTGAAGCTTTCTTT
TRBJ2-7,TRBV10-3,few,TRBD1,CAISDDRGISYEQYF,TGTGCCATCAGTGATGACAGGGGGATTTCCTACGAGCAGTACTTC
TRBJ2-7,TRBV9,.,.,CASSVGVQPHEQYF,TGTGCCAGCAGCGTAGGTGTACAGCCCCACGAGCAGTACTTC
TRBJ2-7,TRBV27,.,.,CASSLWAHHYEQYF,TGTGCCAGCAGTTTATGGGCGCACCACTACGAGCAGTACTTC
TRBJ2-4,TRBV7-2,.,.,CASSLALKNIQYF,TGTGCCAGCAGCTTAGCGCTTAAAAACATTCAGTACTTC
TRBJ2-3,TRBV5-1,.,TRBD2,CASSPEGSGTFTDTQYF,TGCGCCAGCAGCCCGGAGGGAAGCGGGACGTTCACAGATACGCAGTATTTT
TRBJ2-3,TRBV6-5,few,TRBD1,CASSYSQGAGTDTQYF,TGTGCCAGCAGTTACTCGCAGGGGGCCGGCACAGATACGCAGTATTTT
TRBJ2-1,TRBV7-9,.,.,CASSPFPYEQFF,TGTGCCAGCAGCCCTTTCCCGTATGAGCAGTTCTTC
TRBJ1-4,TRBV15,few,TRBD1,CAASKGGADEKLFF,TGTGCCGCCAGCAAAGGGGGCGCCGATGAAAAACTGTTTTTT
TRBJ1-2,TRBV7-6,few,TRBD1,CASSLDGTGDHYGYTF,TGTGCCAGCAGCTTAGATGGGACAGGGGATCACTATGGCTACACCTTC
TRBJ2-3,TRBV28,many,.,CASSLRPSTDTQYF,TGTGCCAGCAGTTTAAGACCTAGCACAGATACGCAGTATTTT
TRBJ2-7,TRBV2,.,.,CASSVGRMVYEQYF,TGTGCCAGCAGTGTCGGACGTATGGTCTACGAGCAGTACTTC
TRBJ1-2,TRBV6-6,.,.,CASSWKEYGYTF,TGTGCCAGCAGTTGGAAGGAGTATGGCTACACCTTC
TRBJ1-6,TRBV28,few,.,CASRLVPTGNSPLHF,TGTGCCAGCAGACTCGTCCCGACAGGCAATTCACCCCTCCACTTT
TRBJ2-7,TRBV4-3,few,TRBD2,CASSQDPLAGLSYEQYF,TGCGCCAGCAGCCAAGATCCGCTAGCGGGACTCTCCTACGAGCAGTACTTC
TRBJ2-5,TRBV12-3/TRBV12-4,few,TRBD2,CASSLVGGGAERETQYF,TGTGCCAGCAGTTTAGTGGGCGGGGGGGCCGAACGCGAGACCCAGTACTTC
TRBJ2-1,TRBV29-1,.,.,CSVIGLGTYNEQFF,TGCAGCGTTATAGGTTTGGGGACCTACAATGAGCAGTTCTTC
TRBJ2-1,TRBV20-1,.,TRBD1,CSANRGSSYNEQFF,TGCAGTGCTAACAGGGGAAGCTCCTACAATGAGCAGTTCTTC
TRBJ2-3,TRBV7-3,.,TRBD2,CASSHGIGGGTDTQYF,TGTGCCAGCAGCCACGGAATCGGGGGGGGCACAGATACGCAGTATTTT
TRBJ1-5,TRBV7-2,few,.,CASSYPGAGQPQHF,TGTGCCAGCAGCTACCCCGGGGCTGGACAGCCCCAGCATTTT
TRBJ1-6,TRBV20-1,few,.,CSGRQGSSYNSPLHF,TGCAGTGGCAGGCAGGGGAGCTCCTATAATTCACCCCTCCACTTT
TRBJ2-5,TRBV7-2,.,TRBD2,CASSWSGGGETQYF,TGTGCCAGCAGTTGGAGCGGGGGGGGAGAGACCCAGTACTTC
TRBJ2-7,TRBV6-1,.,TRBD1,CASSAPVQGSSYEQYF,TGTGCCAGCAGTGCCCCCGTACAGGGGAGCTCCTACGAGCAGTACTTC
TRBJ2-5,TRBV5-1,.,.,CASSLVEGGMSGQYF,TGCGCCAGCAGCTTGGTGGAAGGAGGAATGAGTGGCCAGTACTTC
TRBJ1-1,TRBV7-2,few,.,CASSSDGSHGTEAFF,TGTGCCAGCAGCTCCGACGGTTCTCATGGCACTGAAGCTTTCTTT
TRBJ2-7,TRBV29-1,.,.,CSVPSGQPYEQYF,TGCAGCGTCCCTTCCGGGCAGCCCTACGAGCAGTACTTC
TRBJ1-3,TRBV7-8,.,TRBD1,CASSVPGQGNTIYF,TGTGCCAGCAGCGTCCCGGGACAGGGGAACACCATATATTTT
TRBJ1-4,TRBV5-1,few,TRBD1,CASSEQGAPGEKLFF,TGCGCCAGCAGCGAGCAGGGGGCGCCGGGTGAAAAACTGTTTTTT
TRBJ1-3,TRBV6-5,.,.,CASSNGGLGNTIYF,TGTGCCAGCAGTAACGGGGGGCTCGGAAACACCATATATTTT
TRBJ2-5,TRBV20-1,few,.,CSARTSGRQETQYF,TGCAGTGCTAGAACAAGCGGCCGACAAGAGACCCAGTACTTC
TRBJ2-3,TRBV29-1,few,.,CSVDTADTQYF,TGCAGCGTCGACACGGCTGATACGCAGTATTTT
TRBJ2-3,TRBV12-3/TRBV12-4,few,.,CASSPVTSSDTQYF,TGTGCCAGCAGTCCCGTAACTAGCTCAGATACGCAGTATTTT
TRBJ2-1,TRBV7-9,.,.,CASSLAHGEQFF,TGTGCCAGCAGCTTAGCGCATGGTGAGCAGTTCTTC
TRBJ2-3,TRBV2,.,.,CASSEALRDTQYF,TGTGCCAGCAGTGAAGCGCTTCGGGATACGCAGTATTTT
TRBJ2-3,TRBV18,.,.,CASSPGTLTDTQYF,TGTGCCAGCTCACCCGGGACCCTCACAGATACGCAGTATTTT
TRBJ1-4,TRBV18,many,TRBD1,CASSPTGYEKLFF,TGTGCCAGCTCACCGACAGGGTATGAAAAACTGTTTTTT
TRBJ2-5,TRBV29-1,many,.,CSVVGTQETQYF,TGCAGCGTCGTGGGGACCCAAGAGACCCAGTACTTC
TRBJ2-7,TRBV18,.,TRBD1,CASSPRTGDYEQYF,TGTGCCAGCTCCCCACGGACAGGGGACTACGAGCAGTACTTC
TRBJ2-1,TRBV18,.,TRBD1,CASSPDRVRDNEQFF,TGTGCCAGCTCACCGGACAGGGTCAGGGACAATGAGCAGTTCTTC
TRBJ2-1,TRBV24-1,.,TRBD2,CATSVRVLAGVGNNEQFF,TGTGCCACCAGTGTCCGAGTACTAGCGGGAGTAGGGAACAATGAGCAGTTCTTC
TRBJ2-7,TRBV3-1,.,TRBD1,CASSAPGQGIREQYF,TGTGCCAGCAGCGCTCCGGGACAGGGAATTCGCGAGCAGTACTTC
TRBJ2-5,TRBV29-1,many,.,CSVGRVGTQYF,TGCAGCGTTGGAAGGGTGGGGACCCAGTACTTC